Shown below are 9 T cell receptor beta chains from a single sample sequenced in a study of siplizumab effects on memory and regulatory T cells. Method: immunoSEQ multiplex PCR; TCRdb's copy keeps in-frame clones and lacks some. The table lists roughly 25,000 clones, 80% to 90% of them singletons. The specimen was memory CD4+ T cells sorted from blood. These TCRs come from a human donor in good health.

The chain links TRBV6-1 to TRBJ2-1; D remains ambiguous. Trimming took off 7 bases at V and 7 bases at J, with 8 bases between the two ends. Germline CDR1 is MNHNS and CDR2 is SASEGT. The CDR3 extends over 11 amino acids. In nucleotides, the CDR3 is TGTGCCAGCATTCAACAGAATGAGCAGTTCTTC. This codes for CASIQQNEQFF.

The chain uses TRBV7-8 and TRBJ2-1, with a possible D match to TRBD2 (6 bases). Germline V gene sequence: CDR1 SGHVS, CDR2 FQNEAQ. V lost 1 base and J lost 9, with 16 bases in between. This CDR3 comprises 15 residues. The DNA of the CDR3 is TGTGCCAGCAGCTTAGTTGGAGGGCCTTTAGGTGAGCAGTTCTTC. Protein: CASSLVGGPLGEQFF.

The gene calls are TRBV23-1 and TRBJ2-1; 16 positions agree with TRBD2. TRBV23-1 carries the ORF label, with uncertain function. With 0 bases clipped from V and 4 bases from J, the junction kept 18 bases outside the gene matches. This CDR3 has 23 residues. The CDR3 here is CASSQSPAHLGTSGRALYNEQFF. The CDR3 bases are TGCGCCAGCAGTCAATCCCCGGCCCATCTGGGGACTAGCGGGAGGGCCTTATACAATGAGCAGTTCTTC.

This sequence joins TRBV18 and TRBJ2-1, with 7 bases matching TRBD2. Germline lookup yields CDR1 KGHSH and CDR2 LQKENI. The CDR3 spans 15 residues. Trimming at V came to 0 bases and at J to 6 bases, leaving 5 bases not matched to a gene. In DNA, the CDR3 is TGTGCCAGCTCACCACCCGCGGGAGCTCGCAATGAGCAGTTCTTC. It codes for CASSPPAGARNEQFF.

This rearrangement joins TRBV4-2 to TRBJ1-1; D is uncertain. CDR3 length: 13 amino acids. The V and J ends lost 5 bases and 1 base respectively, with 8 bases between them. CDR1 is LGHNA, CDR2 YNFKEQ, per germline. CDR3 protein: CASSRTGNTEAFF. CDR3 nucleotides: TGTGCCAGCAGCAGGACGGGGAACACTGAAGCTTTCTTT.

The CDR3 sequence: CASSRMTVNTEAFF. For the CDR3, the DNA is TGCGCCAGCAGCAGGATGACAGTAAACACTGAAGCTTTCTTT. V is TRBV5-1 and J is TRBJ1-1, with D tentatively TRBD1 (5 bases). The CDR3 extends over 14 amino acids. Germline V gene data show CDR1 as SGHRS and CDR2 as YFSETQ. With 4 bases removed from V and 2 bases from J, the gap between germline ends came to 12 bases.

V gene TRBV5-1 combines with J gene TRBJ2-7; D not certain. The CDR3 covers 15 residues. Germline values: CDR1 SGHRS, CDR2 YFSETQ. The V end was cut by 0 bases, the J end by 2 bases, with 12 bases between. CDR3 nucleotide sequence: TGCGCCAGCAGCTTGGAATCGGTTAGCACCTACGAGCAGTACTTC. Its translation is CASSLESVSTYEQYF.

The chain links TRBV15 to TRBJ2-2; D gene uncertain. CDR3 length equals 14 residues. CDR1 and CDR2 (germline): LNHNV, YYDKDF (reference sequence). The V gene lost 4 bases and the J gene lost 6 bases, with 12 bases spanning the gap. CDR3 residues: CATSTFGSAGELFF. Written as DNA, the CDR3 is TGTGCCACCAGCACCTTCGGGTCGGCCGGGGAGCTGTTTTTT.

The rearrangement links TRBV30 to TRBJ2-1, with D hard to call. The CDR3 has 12 amino acids. Germline V lookup: CDR1 GTSNPN, CDR2 SVGIG (reference sequence). Deletions cut 6 bases from V and 0 bases from J, with 6 bases between. The CDR3 nucleotides read TGTGCCTGCTCCCGCTCCTACAATGAGCAGTTCTTC. It codes for CACSRSYNEQFF.